Listed here are 7 T cell receptor beta chains from one sample, sequenced in a study of Ad26.COV2.S vaccination and SARS-CoV-2 variants. Treatment defined: roughly 19 received Ad26.COV2.S at low or high dose, single or two shots; about 5 received placebo; per-sample allocation not given. Sampling took place 63 days after the first vaccine or placebo injection. The assay was immunoSEQ multiplex PCR, and TCRdb's table has in-frame clones only and misses some. The top ten hold approximately 1.5% of the sample, which has about 680,000 clones, more than 70% seen once. Sequencing used peripheral blood, obtained in a trial of Ad26.COV2.S vaccine versus placebo. These receptors came from a person aged 18-65 years who received the Ad26.COV2.S COVID-19 vaccine or a placebo.

This sequence joins TRBV30 and TRBJ2-5; D unclear. Germline assignment: CDR1 GTSNPN and CDR2 SVGIG (reference sequence). The CDR3 length is 14 residues. V lost 3 bases and J 5 bases, leaving 16 bases between the germline ends. CDR3 bases: TGTGCCTGGAGCTTACAGACGGTCGGCGAGACCCAGTACTTC. This translates into CAWSLQTVGETQYF.

As to this clone: The junction differs from germline at one of its ends, possibly a read error. This CDR3 is CASSQALAKTGELFF. In DNA form, the CDR3 reads TGTGCCAGCAGCCAGGCCCTAGCGAAAACCGGGGAGCTGTTTTTT. The chain recombines TRBV7-2 with TRBJ2-2; tentatively, D is TRBD2 (6 bases). Germline-derived CDR1 and CDR2 are SGHTA and FQGNSA. The CDR3 contains 15 residues. Using reference TRBV7-2 and TRBJ2-2 for the parts outside the CDR3, the full variable domain is GAGVSQSPSNKVTEKGKDVELRCDPISGHTALYWYRQSLGQGLEFLIYFQGNSAPDKSGLPSDRFSAERTGGSVSTLTIQRTQQEDSAVYLCASSQALAKTGELFFGEGSRLTVL.

The chain is built from TRBV5-5 and TRBJ2-1; the match to TRBD1 covers 8 bases. CDR3 length: 13 amino acids. From germline, CDR1 is SGHKS and CDR2 YYEKEE (reference sequence). The ends lost 2 bases at V and 6 bases at J; junction bases unmatched: 1. DNA of the CDR3: TGTGCCAGCAGCTTAACAGGGGGCAATGAGCAGTTCTTC. This translates into CASSLTGGNEQFF.

This chain links TRBV9 with TRBJ2-1, with 8 bases fitting TRBD1. Germline lookup yields CDR1 SGDLS and CDR2 YYNGEE. The ends lost 6 bases at V and 8 bases at J; junction bases unmatched: 7. CDR3 length: 13 amino acids. The CDR3 loop is CASIGQGSDEQFF. The CDR3 DNA reads TGTGCCAGCATCGGACAGGGTTCGGATGAGCAGTTCTTC.

This clone appeared a few times. At one end the junction does not follow the germline gene, possibly because of a read error. This rearrangement joins TRBV3-1 (or the pseudogene TRBV3-2) to TRBJ1-3, with D tentatively TRBD1 (5 bases). The CDR3 has 15 residues. From germline, CDR1 is LGHDT and CDR2 YNNKEL (reference sequence). The CDR3 DNA follows: TGTGCCAGCAGCCTAAGTGGCCAGGGAGGAAGCACCATATATTTT. Translating gives CASSLSGQGGSTIYF.

The rearrangement links TRBV7-2 to TRBJ2-7; D tentatively fits TRBD1 or TRBD2 (5 bases each). Trimming cost V 5 bases and J 1 base, with 12 bases left between them. This CDR3 comprises 14 residues. Looked up from germline, CDR1 is SGHTA and CDR2 is FQGNSA. The CDR3 DNA reads TGTGCCAGCAGCCCGGGGCCCCTTTCCTACGAGCAGTACTTC. Its protein product is CASSPGPLSYEQYF.

This clone showed up just once. The same CDR3 can be traced to other DNA sequences in this sample. The CDR3 protein is CASSQDLRGGTNEKLFF. The CDR3, as DNA: TGCGCCAGCAGCCAAGATCTCAGGGGAGGCACTAATGAAAAACTGTTTTTT. J is TRBJ1-4 and V is TRBV4-3; D possibly corresponds to TRBD1 (6 bases). The CDR3 consists of 17 residues. The germline V and J ends were trimmed by 0 bases and 2 bases, with 13 bases remaining between them. CDR1 is LGHNA, CDR2 YSLEER, per germline.